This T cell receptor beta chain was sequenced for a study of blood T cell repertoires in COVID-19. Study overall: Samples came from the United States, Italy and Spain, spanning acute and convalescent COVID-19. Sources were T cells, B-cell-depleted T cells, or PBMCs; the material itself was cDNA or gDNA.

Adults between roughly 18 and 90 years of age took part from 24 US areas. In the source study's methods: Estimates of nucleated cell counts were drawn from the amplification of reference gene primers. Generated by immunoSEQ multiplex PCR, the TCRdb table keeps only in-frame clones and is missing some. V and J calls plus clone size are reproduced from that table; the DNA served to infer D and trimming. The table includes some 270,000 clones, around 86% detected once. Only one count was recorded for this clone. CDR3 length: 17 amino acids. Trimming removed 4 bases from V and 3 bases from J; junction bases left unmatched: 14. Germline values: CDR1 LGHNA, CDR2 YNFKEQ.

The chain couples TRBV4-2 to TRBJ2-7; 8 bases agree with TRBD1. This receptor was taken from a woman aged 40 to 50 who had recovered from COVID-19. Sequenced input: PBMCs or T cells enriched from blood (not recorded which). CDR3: CASSRLLVGTGNYEQYF. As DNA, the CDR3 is TGTGCCAGCAGCCGCCTCTTAGTGGGGACAGGAAACTACGAGCAGTACTTC.